These T cell receptor beta chains were read from a single sample in a study of tumor-infiltrating lymphocytes in primary liver carcinoma. TCRdb itself ran the multiplex PCR reads through MiXCR, one entry per CDR3 protein. The top ten hold approximately 68% of the sample, which has about 180,000 distinct CDR3 sequences, 60% seen once. The sample comprised peripheral blood. These receptors were obtained from a man in his forties or fifties with primary liver carcinoma and hepatitis B virus infection. The CDR3 runs from the conserved cysteine through the conserved F or W. Clone size is shown for a subset of rows, as once, few, many or a class of expanded clone.

clone size,V gene,J gene,CDR3 protein
few,TRBV5-5,TRBJ2-1,CASSPGTGTLNEQFF
once,TRBV4-1,TRBJ2-7,CANSQTVLLRGYEQYF
few,TRBV2,TRBJ1-4,CASRGTVTNEKLFF
many,TRBV11-2,TRBJ2-3,CASSFQHFADTQYF
NA,TRBV11-2,TRBJ2-1,CASNTPGQGTHERFF
few,TRBV14,TRBJ2-5,CASSPWTGETQYF
many,TRBV11-2,TRBJ1-1,CASSLDRTLSTEAFF
few,TRBV10-3,TRBJ1-2,CAISEDRGYGYTF
NA,TRBV4-1,TRBJ2-7,CASSQGPYEQYF
few,TRBV29-1,TRBJ2-1,CSVVSGIEQFF
NA,TRBV4-2,TRBJ2-2,CASSQSQANPGELFF
few,TRBV4-1,TRBJ2-1,CASSQKGLDGREQFF
NA,TRBV6-5,TRBJ1-1,CASSYTRGTTEAFF
NA,TRBV6-1,TRBJ2-7,CASSEAKGRGRYEQYF
NA,TRBV10-3,TRBJ2-1,CATLNERAANEQFF
NA,TRBV29-1,TRBJ2-7,CSVVVGGGFGEQYF
NA,TRBV30,TRBJ1-1,CAWSTYRAGEAFF
NA,TRBV11-3,TRBJ1-1,CASSFTPMNTEAIF
NA,TRBV29-1,TRBJ2-7,CSVGTGFAQYF
many,TRBV21-1,TRBJ2-7,CASSKARGEDYSYEQYF
NA,TRBV11-2,TRBJ2-7,CASRLGPYEQYF
NA,TRBV6-2/TRBV6-3,TRBJ2-1,CASTDGGVYNEQFF
NA,TRBV11-2,TRBJ2-3,CASSLIRTTDMQYF
NA,TRBV6-1,TRBJ2-1,CASSELAGLYNEQFF
NA,TRBV21-1,TRBJ2-7,CASSSTRDRANEQYF
NA,TRBV12-3/TRBV12-4,TRBJ1-4,CASSSGQGAGEKLFF
medium-sized,TRBV11-2,TRBJ1-5,CASSLGLNQPQHF